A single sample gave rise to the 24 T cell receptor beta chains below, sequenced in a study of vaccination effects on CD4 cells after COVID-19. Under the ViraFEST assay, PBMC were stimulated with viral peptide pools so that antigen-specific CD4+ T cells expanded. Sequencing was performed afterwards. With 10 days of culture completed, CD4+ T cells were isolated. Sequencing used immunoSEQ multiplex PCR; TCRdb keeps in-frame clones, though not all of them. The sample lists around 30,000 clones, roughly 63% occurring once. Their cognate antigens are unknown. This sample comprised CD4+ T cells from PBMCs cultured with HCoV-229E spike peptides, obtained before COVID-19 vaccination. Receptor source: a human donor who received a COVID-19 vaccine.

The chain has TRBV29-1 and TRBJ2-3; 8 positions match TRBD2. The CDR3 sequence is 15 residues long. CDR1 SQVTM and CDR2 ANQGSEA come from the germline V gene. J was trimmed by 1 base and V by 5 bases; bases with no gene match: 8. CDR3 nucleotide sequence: TGCAGCGTTCAAACCGTAGCGGGACGCACAGATACGCAGTATTTT. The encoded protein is CSVQTVAGRTDTQYF.

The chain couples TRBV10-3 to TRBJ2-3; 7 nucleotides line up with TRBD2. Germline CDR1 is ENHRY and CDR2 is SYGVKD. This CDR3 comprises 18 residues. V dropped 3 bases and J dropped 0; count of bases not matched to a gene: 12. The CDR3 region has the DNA TGTGCCATCAGTGAAGGGAGGGGCGGGAGAGCTAGCACAGATACGCAGTATTTT. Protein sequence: CAISEGRGGRASTDTQYF.

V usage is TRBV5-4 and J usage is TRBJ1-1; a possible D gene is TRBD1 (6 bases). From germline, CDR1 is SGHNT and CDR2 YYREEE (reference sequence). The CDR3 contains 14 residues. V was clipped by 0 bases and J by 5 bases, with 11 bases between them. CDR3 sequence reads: CASSLVSGVTEAFF. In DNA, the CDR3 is TGTGCCAGCAGCTTGGTCTCAGGGGTTACTGAAGCTTTCTTT.

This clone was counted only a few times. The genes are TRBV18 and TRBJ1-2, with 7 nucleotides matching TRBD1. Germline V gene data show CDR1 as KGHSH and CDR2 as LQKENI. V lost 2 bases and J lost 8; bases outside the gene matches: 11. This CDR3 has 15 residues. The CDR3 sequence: CASSPYVQGYAGYTF. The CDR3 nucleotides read TGTGCCAGCTCACCATACGTACAGGGGTATGCGGGCTACACCTTC.

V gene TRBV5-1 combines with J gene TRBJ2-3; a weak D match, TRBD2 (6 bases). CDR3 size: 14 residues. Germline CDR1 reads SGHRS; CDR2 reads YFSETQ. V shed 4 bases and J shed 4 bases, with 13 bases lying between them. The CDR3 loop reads CASSTPASADTQYF. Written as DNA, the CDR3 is TGCGCCAGCAGCACTCCGGCTAGCGCAGATACGCAGTATTTT.

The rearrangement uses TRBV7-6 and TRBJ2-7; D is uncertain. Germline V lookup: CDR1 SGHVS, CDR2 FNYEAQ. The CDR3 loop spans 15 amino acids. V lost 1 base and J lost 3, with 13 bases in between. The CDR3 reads CASSLGETPIYEQYF. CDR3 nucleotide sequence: TGTGCCAGCAGCTTAGGTGAGACACCGATCTACGAGCAGTACTTC.

CDR3 DNA sequence: TGTGCCAGCAGCCCAAGTCGGGGGGTACCAACTAATGAAAAACTGTTTTTT. It is translated as CASSPSRGVPTNEKLFF. The chain combines TRBV3-1 (or the pseudogene TRBV3-2) with TRBJ1-4; perhaps TRBD1 as D (5 bases). Germline CDR1 and CDR2: LGHDT and YNNKEL (reference sequence). V was trimmed by 4 bases and J by 0 bases, leaving 15 bases between them. CDR3 length: 17 residues.

CDR3: CASSPTSGRAEGEQFF. CDR3 sequence (DNA): TGTGCCAGCAGCCCCACTAGCGGGAGGGCCGAAGGAGAGCAGTTCTTC. The chain has TRBV28 and TRBJ2-1; TRBD2 matches at 13 bases. Germline trimming cut 6 bases from V and 10 bases from J; bases unmatched to any gene: 12. The CDR3 extends over 16 amino acids. Germline CDR1 MDHEN, CDR2 SYDVKM.

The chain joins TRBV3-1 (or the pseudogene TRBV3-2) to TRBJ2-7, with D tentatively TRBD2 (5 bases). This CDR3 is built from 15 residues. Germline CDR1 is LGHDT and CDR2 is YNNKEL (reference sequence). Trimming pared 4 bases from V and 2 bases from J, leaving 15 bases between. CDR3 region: CASSLSAAGTYEQYF. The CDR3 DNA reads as TGTGCCAGCAGCCTTTCAGCGGCAGGCACCTACGAGCAGTACTTC.

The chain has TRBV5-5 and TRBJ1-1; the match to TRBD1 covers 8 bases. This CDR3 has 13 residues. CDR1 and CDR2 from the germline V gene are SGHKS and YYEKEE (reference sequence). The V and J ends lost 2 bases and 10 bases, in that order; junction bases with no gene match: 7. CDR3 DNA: TGTGCCAGCAGCTTTTCGGGGGGGACAGGAGCTTTCTTT. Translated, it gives CASSFSGGTGAFF.

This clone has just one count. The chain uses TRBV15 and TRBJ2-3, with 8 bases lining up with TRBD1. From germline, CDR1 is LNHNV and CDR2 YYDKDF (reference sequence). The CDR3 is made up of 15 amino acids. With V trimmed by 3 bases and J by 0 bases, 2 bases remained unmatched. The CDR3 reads CATSRGQASTDTQYF. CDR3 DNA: TGTGCCACCAGCAGGGGACAGGCAAGCACAGATACGCAGTATTTT. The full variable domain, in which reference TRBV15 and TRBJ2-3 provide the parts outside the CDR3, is DAMVIQNPRYQVTQFGKPVTLSCSQTLNHNVMYWYQQKSSQAPKLLFHYYDKDFNNEADTPDNFQSRRPNTSFCFLDIRSPGLGDTAMYLCATSRGQASTDTQYFGPGTRLTVL.

The CDR3 DNA sequence: TGTGCCAGCAGTGATTATGGGGGGAACTATGGCTACACCTTC. It yields the protein CASSDYGGNYGYTF. This chain links TRBV25-1 with TRBJ1-2, with a tentative D call TRBD1 (5 bases). Trimming took 3 bases from V and 2 from J, leaving 10 bases between them. Germline loops: CDR1 MGHDK, CDR2 SYGVNS. CDR3 length equals 14 residues.

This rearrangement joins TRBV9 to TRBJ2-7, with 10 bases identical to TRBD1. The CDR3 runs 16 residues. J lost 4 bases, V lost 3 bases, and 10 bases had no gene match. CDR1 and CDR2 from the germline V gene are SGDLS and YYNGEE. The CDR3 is CASSATGTGAIYEQYF. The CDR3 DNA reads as TGTGCCAGCAGCGCCACCGGGACAGGGGCCATATACGAGCAGTACTTC. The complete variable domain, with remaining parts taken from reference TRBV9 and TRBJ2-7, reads DSGVTQTPKHLITATGQRVTLRCSPRSGDLSVYWYQQSLDQGLQFLIQYYNGEERAKGNILERFSAQQFPDLHSELNLSSLELGDSALYFCASSATGTGAIYEQYFGPGTRLTVT.

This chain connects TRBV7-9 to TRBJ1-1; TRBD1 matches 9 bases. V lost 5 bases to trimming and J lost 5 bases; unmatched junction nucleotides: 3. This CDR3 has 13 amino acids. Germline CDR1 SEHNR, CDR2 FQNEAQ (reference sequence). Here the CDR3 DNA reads TGTGCCAGCAGCAAGACAGGGGGGACTGAAGCTTTCTTT. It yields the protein CASSKTGGTEAFF.

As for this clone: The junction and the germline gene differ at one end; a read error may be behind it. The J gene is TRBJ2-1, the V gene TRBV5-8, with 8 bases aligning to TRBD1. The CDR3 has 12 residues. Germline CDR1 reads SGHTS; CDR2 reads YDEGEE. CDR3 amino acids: CASSLVQGALVF. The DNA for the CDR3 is TGTGCCAGCAGCTTGGTGCAGGGGGCTCTGGTCTTC.

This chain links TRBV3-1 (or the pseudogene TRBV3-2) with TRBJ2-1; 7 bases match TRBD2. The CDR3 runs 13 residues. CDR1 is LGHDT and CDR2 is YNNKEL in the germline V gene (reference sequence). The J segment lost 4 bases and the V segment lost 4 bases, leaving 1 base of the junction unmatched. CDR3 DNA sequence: TGTGCCAGCAGCCGGGACTATTACAATGAGCAGTTCTTC. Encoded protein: CASSRDYYNEQFF.

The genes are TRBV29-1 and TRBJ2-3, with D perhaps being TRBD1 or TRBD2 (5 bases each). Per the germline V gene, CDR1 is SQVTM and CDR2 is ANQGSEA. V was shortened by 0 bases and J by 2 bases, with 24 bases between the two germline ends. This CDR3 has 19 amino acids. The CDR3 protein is CSVEDRTGLWGRTTDTQYF. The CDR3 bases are TGCAGCGTTGAAGATCGAACGGGGCTTTGGGGGAGAACCACAGATACGCAGTATTTT.

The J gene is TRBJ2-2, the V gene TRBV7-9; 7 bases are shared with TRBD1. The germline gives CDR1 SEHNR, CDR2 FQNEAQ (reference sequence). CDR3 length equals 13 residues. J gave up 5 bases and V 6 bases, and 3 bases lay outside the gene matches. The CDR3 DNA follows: TGTGCCAGCAGTTCCAGGGGGACCGGGGAGCTGTTTTTT. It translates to CASSSRGTGELFF. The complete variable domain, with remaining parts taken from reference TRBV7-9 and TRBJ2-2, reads DTGVSQNPRHKITKRGQNVTFRCDPISEHNRLYWYRQTLGQGPEFLTYFQNEAQLEKSRLLSDRFSAERPKGSFSTLEIQRTEQGDSAMYLCASSSRGTGELFFGEGSRLTVL.

CDR3 sequence reads: CASRQLAGEQFF. As DNA, the CDR3 is TGTGCCAGCAGACAACTAGCCGGTGAGCAGTTCTTC. The gene calls are TRBV27 and TRBJ2-1; D may be TRBD2 (6 bases). Per germline, CDR1 MNHEY and CDR2 SMNVEV (reference sequence). V was clipped by 6 bases and J by 9 bases, with 12 bases between them. The CDR3 has 12 amino acids.

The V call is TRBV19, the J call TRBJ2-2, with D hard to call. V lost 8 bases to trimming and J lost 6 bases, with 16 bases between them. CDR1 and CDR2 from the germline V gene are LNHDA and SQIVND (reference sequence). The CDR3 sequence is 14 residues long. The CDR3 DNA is TGTGCCAGTCACCCCCATCTTCTGGCCGGGGAGCTGTTTTTT. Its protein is CASHPHLLAGELFF.

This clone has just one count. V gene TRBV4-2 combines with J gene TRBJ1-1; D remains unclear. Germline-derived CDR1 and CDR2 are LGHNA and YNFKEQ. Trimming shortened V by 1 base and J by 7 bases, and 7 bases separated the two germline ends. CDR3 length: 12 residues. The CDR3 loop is CASSQGLFEAFF. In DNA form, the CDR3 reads TGTGCCAGCAGCCAAGGTCTATTTGAAGCTTTCTTT.

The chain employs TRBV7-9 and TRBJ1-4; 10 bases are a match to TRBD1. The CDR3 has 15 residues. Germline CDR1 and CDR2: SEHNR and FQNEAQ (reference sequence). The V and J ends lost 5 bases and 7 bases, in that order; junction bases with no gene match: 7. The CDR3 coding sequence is TGTGCCAGCAGCCGGGACAGGGGAATGGTTGAAAAACTGTTTTTT. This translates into CASSRDRGMVEKLFF.

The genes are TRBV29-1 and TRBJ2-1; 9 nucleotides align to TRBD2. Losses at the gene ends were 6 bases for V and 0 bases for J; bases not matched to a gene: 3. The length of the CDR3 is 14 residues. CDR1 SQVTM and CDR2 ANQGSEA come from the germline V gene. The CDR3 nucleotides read TGCAGCGTGGCGGGGGGGCGCTCCTACAATGAGCAGTTCTTC. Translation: CSVAGGRSYNEQFF.

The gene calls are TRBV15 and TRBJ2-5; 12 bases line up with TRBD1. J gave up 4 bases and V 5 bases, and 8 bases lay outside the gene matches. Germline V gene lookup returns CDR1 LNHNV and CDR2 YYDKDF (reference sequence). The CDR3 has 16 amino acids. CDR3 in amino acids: CATSGTGTGGGETQYF. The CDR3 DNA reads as TGTGCCACCAGCGGAACCGGGACAGGGGGCGGAGAGACCCAGTACTTC.